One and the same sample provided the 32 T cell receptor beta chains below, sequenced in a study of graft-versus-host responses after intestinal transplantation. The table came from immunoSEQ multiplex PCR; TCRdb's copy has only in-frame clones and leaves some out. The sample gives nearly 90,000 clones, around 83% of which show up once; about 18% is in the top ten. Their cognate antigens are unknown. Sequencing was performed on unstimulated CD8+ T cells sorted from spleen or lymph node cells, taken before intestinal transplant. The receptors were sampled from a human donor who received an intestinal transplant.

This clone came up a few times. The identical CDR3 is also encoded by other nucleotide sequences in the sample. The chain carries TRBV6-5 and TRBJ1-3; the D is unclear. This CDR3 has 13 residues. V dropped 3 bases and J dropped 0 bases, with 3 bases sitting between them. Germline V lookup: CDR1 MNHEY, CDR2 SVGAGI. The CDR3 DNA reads TGTGCCAGCAGTTATAACTCTGGAAACACCATATATTTT. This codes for CASSYNSGNTIYF.

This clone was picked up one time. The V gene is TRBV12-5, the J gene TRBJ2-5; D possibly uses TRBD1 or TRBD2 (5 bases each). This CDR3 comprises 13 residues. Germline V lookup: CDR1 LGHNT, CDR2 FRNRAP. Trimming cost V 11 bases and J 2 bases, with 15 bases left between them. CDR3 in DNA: TGTGCTGCCCGGGGCGGTGAGCAAGAGACCCAGTACTTC. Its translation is CAARGGEQETQYF.

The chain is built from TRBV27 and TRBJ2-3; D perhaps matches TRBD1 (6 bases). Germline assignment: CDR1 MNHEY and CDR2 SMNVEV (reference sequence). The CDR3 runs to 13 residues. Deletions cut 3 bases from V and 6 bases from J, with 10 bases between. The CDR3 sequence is CASSFLQGDTQYF. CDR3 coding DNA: TGTGCCAGCAGTTTCCTTCAGGGGGATACGCAGTATTTT.

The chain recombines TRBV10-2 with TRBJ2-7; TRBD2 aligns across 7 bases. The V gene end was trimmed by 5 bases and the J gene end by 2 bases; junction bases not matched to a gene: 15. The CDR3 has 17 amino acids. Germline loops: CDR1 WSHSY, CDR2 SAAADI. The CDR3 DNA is TGCGCCAGCAGTAGGTCTAGCGGACTTCCTACCCCCTACGAGCAGTACTTC. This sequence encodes CASSRSSGLPTPYEQYF.

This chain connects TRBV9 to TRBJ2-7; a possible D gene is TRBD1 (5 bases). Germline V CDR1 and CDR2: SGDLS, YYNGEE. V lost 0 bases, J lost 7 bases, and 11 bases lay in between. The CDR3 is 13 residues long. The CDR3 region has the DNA TGTGCCAGCAGCGTAGGGTCAGGGTTTGAGCAGTACTTC. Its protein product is CASSVGSGFEQYF.

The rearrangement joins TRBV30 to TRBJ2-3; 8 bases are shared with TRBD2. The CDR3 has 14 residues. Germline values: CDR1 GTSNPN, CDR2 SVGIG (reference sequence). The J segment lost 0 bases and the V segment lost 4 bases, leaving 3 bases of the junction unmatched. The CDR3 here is CAWTRTSSTDTQYF. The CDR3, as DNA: TGTGCCTGGACAAGGACTAGCAGCACAGATACGCAGTATTTT. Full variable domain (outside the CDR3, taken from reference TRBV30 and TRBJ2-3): SQTIHQWPATLVQPVGSPLSLECTVEGTSNPNLYWYRQAAGRGLQLLFYSVGIGQISSEVPQNLSASRPQDRQFILSSKKLLLSDSGFYLCAWTRTSSTDTQYFGPGTRLTVL.

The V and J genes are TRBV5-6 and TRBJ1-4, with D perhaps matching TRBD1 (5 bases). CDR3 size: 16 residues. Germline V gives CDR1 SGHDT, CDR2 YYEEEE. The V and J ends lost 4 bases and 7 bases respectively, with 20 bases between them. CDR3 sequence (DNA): TGTGCCAGCAGCGCGGAATATGGGACCTGGGGTGAAAAACTGTTTTTT. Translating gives CASSAEYGTWGEKLFF.

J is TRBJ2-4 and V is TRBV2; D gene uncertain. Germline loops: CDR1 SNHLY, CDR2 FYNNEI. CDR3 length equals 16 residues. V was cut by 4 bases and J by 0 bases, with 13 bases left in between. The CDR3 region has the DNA TGTGCCAGCAGTGCCATCCGAGCCTTAGCCAAAAACATTCAGTACTTC. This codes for CASSAIRALAKNIQYF.

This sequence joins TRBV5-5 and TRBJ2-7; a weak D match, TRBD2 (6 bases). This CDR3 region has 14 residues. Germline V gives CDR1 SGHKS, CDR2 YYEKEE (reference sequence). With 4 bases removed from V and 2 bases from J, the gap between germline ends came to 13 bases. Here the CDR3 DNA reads TGTGCCAGCAGCCTCTGGACGGGAGCCTACGAGCAGTACTTC. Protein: CASSLWTGAYEQYF. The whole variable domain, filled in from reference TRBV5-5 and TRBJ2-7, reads DAGVTQSPTHLIKTRGQQVTLRCSPISGHKSVSWYQQVLGQGPQFIFQYYEKEERGRGNFPDRFSARQFPNYSSELNVNALLLGDSALYLCASSLWTGAYEQYFGPGTRLTVT.

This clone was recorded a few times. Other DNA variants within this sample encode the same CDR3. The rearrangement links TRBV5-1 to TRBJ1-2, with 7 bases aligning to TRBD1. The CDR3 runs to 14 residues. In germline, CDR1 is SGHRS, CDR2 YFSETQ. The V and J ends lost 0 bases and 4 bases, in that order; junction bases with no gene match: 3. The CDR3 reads CASSLGTGGYGYTF. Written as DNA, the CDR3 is TGCGCCAGCAGCTTGGGGACAGGTGGCTATGGCTACACCTTC.

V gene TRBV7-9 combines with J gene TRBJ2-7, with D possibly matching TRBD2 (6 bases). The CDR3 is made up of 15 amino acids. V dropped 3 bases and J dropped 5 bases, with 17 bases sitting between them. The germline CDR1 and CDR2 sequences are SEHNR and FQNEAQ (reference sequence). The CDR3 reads CASSLEGPPRNEQYF. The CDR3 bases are TGTGCCAGCAGCTTGGAGGGGCCCCCCAGGAACGAGCAGTACTTC.

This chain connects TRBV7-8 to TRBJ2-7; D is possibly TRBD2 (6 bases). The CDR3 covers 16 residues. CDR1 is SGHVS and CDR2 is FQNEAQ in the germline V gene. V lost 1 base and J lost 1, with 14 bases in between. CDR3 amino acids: CASSLDPFGTSYEQYF. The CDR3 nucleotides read TGTGCCAGCAGCTTAGATCCGTTCGGGACTTCCTACGAGCAGTACTTC. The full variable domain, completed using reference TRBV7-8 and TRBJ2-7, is GAGVSQSPRYKVAKRGQDVALRCDPISGHVSLFWYQQALGQGPEFLTYFQNEAQLDKSGLPSDRFFAERPEGSVSTLKIQRTQQEDSAVYLCASSLDPFGTSYEQYFGPGTRLTVT.

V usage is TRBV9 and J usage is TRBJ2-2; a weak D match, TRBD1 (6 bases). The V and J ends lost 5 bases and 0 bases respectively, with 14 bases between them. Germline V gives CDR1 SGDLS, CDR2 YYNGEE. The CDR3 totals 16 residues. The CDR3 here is CASSTPGHSNTGELFF. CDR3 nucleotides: TGTGCCAGCAGTACTCCGGGACACTCGAACACCGGGGAGCTGTTTTTT.

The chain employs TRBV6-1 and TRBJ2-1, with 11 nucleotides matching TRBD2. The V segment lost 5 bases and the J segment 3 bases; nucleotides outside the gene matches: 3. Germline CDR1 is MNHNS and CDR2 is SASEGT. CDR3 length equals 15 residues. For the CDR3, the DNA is TGTGCCAGCAGTCCTCTAGCGGGGGGCTACAATGAGCAGTTCTTC. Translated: CASSPLAGGYNEQFF.

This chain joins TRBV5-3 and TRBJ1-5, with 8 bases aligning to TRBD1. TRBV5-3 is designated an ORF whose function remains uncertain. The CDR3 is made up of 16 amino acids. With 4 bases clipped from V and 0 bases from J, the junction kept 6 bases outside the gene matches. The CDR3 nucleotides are TGTGCCAGAAGCCCGACAGGGGCCGATAGCAATCAGCCCCAGCATTTT. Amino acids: CARSPTGADSNQPQHF.

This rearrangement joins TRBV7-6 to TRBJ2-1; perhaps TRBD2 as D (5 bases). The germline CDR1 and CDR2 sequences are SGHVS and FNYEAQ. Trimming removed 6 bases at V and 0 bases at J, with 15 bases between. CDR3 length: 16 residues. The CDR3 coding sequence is TGTGCCAGCAGTCCTATAGCGTTAAGCTCCTACAATGAGCAGTTCTTC. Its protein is CASSPIALSSYNEQFF.

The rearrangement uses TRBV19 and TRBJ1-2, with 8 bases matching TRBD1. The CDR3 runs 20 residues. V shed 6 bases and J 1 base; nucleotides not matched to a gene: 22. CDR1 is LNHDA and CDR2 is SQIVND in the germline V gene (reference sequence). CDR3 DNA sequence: TGTGCCAGTAGCAGCCGGACAACGGAAGGGACAGGCAATATTAACTATGGCTACACCTTC. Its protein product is CASSSRTTEGTGNINYGYTF.

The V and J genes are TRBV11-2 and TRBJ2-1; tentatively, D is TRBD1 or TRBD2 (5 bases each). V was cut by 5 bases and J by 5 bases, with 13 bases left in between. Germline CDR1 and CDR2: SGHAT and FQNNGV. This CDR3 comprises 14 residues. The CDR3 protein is CASSPGPRDNEQFF. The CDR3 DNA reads TGTGCCAGCAGCCCGGGACCCCGCGACAATGAGCAGTTCTTC. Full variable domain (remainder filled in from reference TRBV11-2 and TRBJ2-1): EAGVAQSPRYKIIEKRQSVAFWCNPISGHATLYWYQQILGQGPKLLIQFQNNGVVDDSQLPKDRFSAERLKGVDSTLKIQPAKLEDSAVYLCASSPGPRDNEQFFGPGTRLTVL.

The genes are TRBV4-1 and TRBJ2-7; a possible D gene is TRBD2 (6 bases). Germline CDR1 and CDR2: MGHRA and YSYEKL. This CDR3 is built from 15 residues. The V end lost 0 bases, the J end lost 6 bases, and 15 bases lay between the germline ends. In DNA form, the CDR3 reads TGCGCCAGCAGCCAAGACCGCGGGACCGTCCTCGAGCAGTACTTC. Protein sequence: CASSQDRGTVLEQYF.

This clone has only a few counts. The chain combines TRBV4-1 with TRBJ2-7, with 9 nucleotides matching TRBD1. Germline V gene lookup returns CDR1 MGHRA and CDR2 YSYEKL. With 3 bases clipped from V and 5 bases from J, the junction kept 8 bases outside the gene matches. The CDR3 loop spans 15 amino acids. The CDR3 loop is CASSQAGTGRDEQYF. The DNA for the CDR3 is TGCGCCAGCAGCCAGGCCGGGACAGGGAGGGACGAGCAGTACTTC.

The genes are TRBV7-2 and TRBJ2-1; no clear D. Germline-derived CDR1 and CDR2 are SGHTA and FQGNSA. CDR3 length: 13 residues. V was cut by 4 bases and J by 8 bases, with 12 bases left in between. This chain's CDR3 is CASSSYLQYEQFF. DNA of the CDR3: TGTGCCAGCAGCTCCTACCTACAGTATGAGCAGTTCTTC.

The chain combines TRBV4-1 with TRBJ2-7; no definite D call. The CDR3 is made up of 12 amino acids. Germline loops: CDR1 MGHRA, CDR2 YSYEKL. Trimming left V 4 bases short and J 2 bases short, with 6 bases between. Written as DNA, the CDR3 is TGCGCCAGCAGCCCCGACACCTACGAGCAGTACTTC. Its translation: CASSPDTYEQYF.

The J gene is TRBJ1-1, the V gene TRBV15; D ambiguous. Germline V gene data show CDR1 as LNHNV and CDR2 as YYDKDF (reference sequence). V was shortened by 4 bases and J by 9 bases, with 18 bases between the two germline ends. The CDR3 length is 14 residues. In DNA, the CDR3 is TGTGCCACCAGCAAGGAGAGACCGCCCGCTAAAGCTTTCTTT. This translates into CATSKERPPAKAFF. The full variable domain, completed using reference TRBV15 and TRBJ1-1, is DAMVIQNPRYQVTQFGKPVTLSCSQTLNHNVMYWYQQKSSQAPKLLFHYYDKDFNNEADTPDNFQSRRPNTSFCFLDIRSPGLGDTAMYLCATSKERPPAKAFFGQGTRLTVV.

CDR3 amino acids: CASSTSNGGNVGELFF. The CDR3 bases are TGTGCCAGCAGCACCTCCAATGGGGGCAATGTAGGGGAGCTGTTTTTT. The J gene is TRBJ2-2, the V gene TRBV28; tentatively, D is TRBD1 (6 bases). The V end was cut by 6 bases, the J end by 8 bases, with 22 bases between. This CDR3 is built from 16 residues. Germline CDR1 reads MDHEN; CDR2 reads SYDVKM.

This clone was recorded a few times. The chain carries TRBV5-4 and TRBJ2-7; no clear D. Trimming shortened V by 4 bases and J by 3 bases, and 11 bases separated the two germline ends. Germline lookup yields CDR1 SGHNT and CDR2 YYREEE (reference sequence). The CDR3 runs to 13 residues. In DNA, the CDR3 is TGTGCCAGCAGCCTACCCGGCGACTACGAGCAGTACTTC. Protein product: CASSLPGDYEQYF.

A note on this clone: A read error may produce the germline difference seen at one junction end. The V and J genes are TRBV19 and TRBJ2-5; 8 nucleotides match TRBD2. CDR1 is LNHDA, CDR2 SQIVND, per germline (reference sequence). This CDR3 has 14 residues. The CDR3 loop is CASCIAGGEETQYF. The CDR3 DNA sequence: TGTGCCAGTTGTATCGCGGGGGGCGAAGAGACCCAGTACTTC.

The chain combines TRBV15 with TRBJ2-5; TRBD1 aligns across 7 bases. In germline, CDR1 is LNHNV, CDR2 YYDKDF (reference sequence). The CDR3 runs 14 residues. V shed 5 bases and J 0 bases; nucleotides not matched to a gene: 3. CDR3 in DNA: TGTGCCACCAGCTCGGACAGGAACCAAGAGACCCAGTACTTC. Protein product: CATSSDRNQETQYF.

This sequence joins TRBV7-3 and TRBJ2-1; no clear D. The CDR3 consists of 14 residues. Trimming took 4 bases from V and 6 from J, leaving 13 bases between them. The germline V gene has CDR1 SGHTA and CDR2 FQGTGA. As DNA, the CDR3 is TGTGCCAGCAGCTACCTCGGGCCATCCAATGAGCAGTTCTTC. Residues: CASSYLGPSNEQFF.

The CDR3 bases are TGTGCCACCAGCGGGCGAAGGGGGCACCCCTACGAGCAGTACTTC. Protein sequence: CATSGRRGHPYEQYF. The rearrangement uses TRBV15 and TRBJ2-5; 7 bases are a match to TRBD1. Judging by the DNA end, TRBJ2-7 fits better; the J call may be wrong. The CDR3 covers 15 residues. Looked up from germline, CDR1 is LNHNV and CDR2 is YYDKDF (reference sequence).

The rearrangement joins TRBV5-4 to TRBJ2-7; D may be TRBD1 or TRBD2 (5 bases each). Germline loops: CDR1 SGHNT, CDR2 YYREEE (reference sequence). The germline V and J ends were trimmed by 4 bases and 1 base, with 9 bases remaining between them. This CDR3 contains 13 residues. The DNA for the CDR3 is TGTGCCAGCAGCGAGGGGTTTTCCTACGAGCAGTACTTC. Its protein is CASSEGFSYEQYF.

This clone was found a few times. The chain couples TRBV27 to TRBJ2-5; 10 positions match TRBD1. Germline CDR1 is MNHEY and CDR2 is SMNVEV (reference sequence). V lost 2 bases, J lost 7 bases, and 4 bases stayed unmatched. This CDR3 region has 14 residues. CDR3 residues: CASSLAGTGATQYF. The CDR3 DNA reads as TGTGCCAGCAGTTTAGCCGGGACAGGGGCGACCCAGTACTTC.

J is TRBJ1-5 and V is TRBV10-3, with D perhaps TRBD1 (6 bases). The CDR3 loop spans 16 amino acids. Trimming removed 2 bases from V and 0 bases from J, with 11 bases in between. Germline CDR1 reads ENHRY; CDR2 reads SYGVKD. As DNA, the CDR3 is TGTGCCATCAGTGAGAAGCCACAGGGTAGCAATCAGCCCCAGCATTTT. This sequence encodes CAISEKPQGSNQPQHF.